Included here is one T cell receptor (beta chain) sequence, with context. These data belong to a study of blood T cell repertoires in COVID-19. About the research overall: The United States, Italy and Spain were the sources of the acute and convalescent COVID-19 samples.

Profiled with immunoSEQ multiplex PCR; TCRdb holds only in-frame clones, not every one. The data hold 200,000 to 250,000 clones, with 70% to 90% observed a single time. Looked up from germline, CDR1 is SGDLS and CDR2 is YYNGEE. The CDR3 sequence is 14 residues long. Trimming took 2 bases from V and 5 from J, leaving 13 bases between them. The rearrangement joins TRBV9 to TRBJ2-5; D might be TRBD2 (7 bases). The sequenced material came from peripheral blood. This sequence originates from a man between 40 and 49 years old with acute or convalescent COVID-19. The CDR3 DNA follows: TGTGCCAGCAGCGTTGGGGGGGCGAGGGAGACCCAGTACTTC. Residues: CASSVGGARETQYF.